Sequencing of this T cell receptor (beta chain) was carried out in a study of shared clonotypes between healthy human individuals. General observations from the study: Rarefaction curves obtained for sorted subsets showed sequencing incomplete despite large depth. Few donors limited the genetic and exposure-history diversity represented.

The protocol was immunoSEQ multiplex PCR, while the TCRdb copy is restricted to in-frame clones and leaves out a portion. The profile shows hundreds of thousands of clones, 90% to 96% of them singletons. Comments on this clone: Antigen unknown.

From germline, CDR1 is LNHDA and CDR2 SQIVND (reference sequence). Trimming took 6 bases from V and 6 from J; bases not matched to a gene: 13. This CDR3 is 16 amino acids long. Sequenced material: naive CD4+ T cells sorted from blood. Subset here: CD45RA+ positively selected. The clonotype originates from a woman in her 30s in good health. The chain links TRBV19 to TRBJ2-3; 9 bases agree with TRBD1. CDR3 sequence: CASSQRLGQGSDTQYF. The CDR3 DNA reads TGTGCCAGTAGCCAGAGGTTGGGACAGGGATCCGATACGCAGTATTTT.